This T cell receptor (beta chain) was identified in a study of cytomegalovirus exposure and HLA in healthy donors. General observations from the study: Sequencing artifact likely explains a cluster of highly shared sequence variants.

Primers included in the PCR were 60 Vbeta and 13 Jbeta primers. TCRdb's copy holds only in-frame clones and misses some; the assay was immunoSEQ multiplex PCR. The sample lists approximately 170,000 clones; more than 70% were seen once. This clone was seen only a few times. Its cognate antigen is unknown. The V segment lost 4 bases and the J segment 5 bases; nucleotides outside the gene matches: 8. This CDR3 comprises 16 residues. From germline, CDR1 is LGHNA and CDR2 YSLEER. The sequenced material came from PBMCs. The genes are TRBV4-3 and TRBJ2-1; TRBD2 agrees at 10 bases. This TCR derives from a woman aged 50 to 65 in good health and CMV-seropositive. The CDR3 DNA reads as TGCGCCAGCAGCCCGGGGCCTAGCGGGGGAAACAATGAGCAGTTCTTC. It codes for CASSPGPSGGNNEQFF.